These 7 T cell receptor beta chains were sequenced from one sample in a study of T cells in Graves' hyperthyroidism and ophthalmopathy. TCR beta CDR3 regions were amplified from RNA transcripts. During a first-round RT-PCR of the TCR CDR3, the HTBI primer set was used. In TCRdb, the multiplex PCR reads were re-called with MiXCR into one record per CDR3 protein. The repertoire includes around 340,000 distinct CDR3 sequences, around 23% of them detected once, and 50% sits in the top ten. Sequencing was done on a sample of blood. The receptors were gathered from a woman between 50 and 59 years old with Graves' hyperthyroidism.

This clonotype was seen repeatedly, ten times or more. The chain couples TRBV20-1 to TRBJ1-2, with 7 positions matching TRBD1. Germline V gene sequence: CDR1 DFQATT, CDR2 SNEGSKA (reference sequence). The CDR3 is made up of 12 amino acids. After removal of 4 bases from V and 6 bases from J, the junction contained 5 bases not matched to a gene. The DNA of the CDR3 is TGCAGTGCTATGGTAGGGGGCGATGGCTACACCTTC. Its translation is CSAMVGGDGYTF.

V and J are TRBV5-4 and TRBJ2-2; weak D call: TRBD2 (5 bases). V lost 3 bases and J 8 bases, leaving 11 bases between the germline ends. Per germline, CDR1 SGHNT and CDR2 YYREEE (reference sequence). The CDR3 is 13 residues long. The CDR3 region has the DNA TGTGCCAGCAGCTGGACTGAGGCGGGGGAGCTGTTTTTT. Its protein is CASSWTEAGELFF.

This clonotype was seen a handful of times. This chain uses TRBV15 with TRBJ1-5; the D gene is possibly TRBD1 (5 bases). Trimming took off 5 bases at V and 5 bases at J, with 7 bases between the two ends. This CDR3 region has 12 residues. The V gene's germline CDR1 is LNHNV and CDR2 YYDKDF (reference sequence). Written as DNA, the CDR3 is TGTGCCACCAGCCGAGGGGATCAGCCCCAGCATTTT. It translates to CATSRGDQPQHF.

This clonotype was detected many times. This chain links TRBV27 with TRBJ2-4; 9 positions match TRBD1. With 3 bases clipped from V and 10 bases from J, the junction kept 7 bases outside the gene matches. Germline V gene lookup returns CDR1 MNHEY and CDR2 SMNVEV (reference sequence). The CDR3 is made up of 14 amino acids. The CDR3 loop reads CASSFRDRAGIQYF. The CDR3 bases are TGTGCCAGCAGTTTCCGGGACAGGGCTGGAATTCAGTACTTC.

This clonotype was seen ten or more times. The J gene is TRBJ1-5, the V gene TRBV24-1; D is uncertain. V was clipped by 5 bases and J by 4 bases, with 5 bases between them. Germline loops: CDR1 KGHDR, CDR2 SFDVKD. CDR3 length: 12 amino acids. The DNA of the CDR3 is TGTGCCACCAGTGCCCTTAATCAGCCCCAGCATTTT. It codes for CATSALNQPQHF.

This clonotype was seen a few times. The CDR3 DNA sequence: TGTGCCAGTAGTATCCTCAGGGAAGACACTGAAGCTTTCTTT. This gives the protein CASSILREDTEAFF. The chain employs TRBV19 and TRBJ1-1, with D possibly TRBD1 on 5 matching bases. Trimming took off 3 bases at V and 3 bases at J, with 11 bases between the two ends. In germline, CDR1 is LNHDA, CDR2 SQIVND (reference sequence). CDR3 length: 14 amino acids.

This clonotype was counted many times. The J gene is TRBJ2-5, the V gene TRBV18; D call uncertain. Germline V lookup: CDR1 KGHSH, CDR2 LQKENI. V lost 0 bases, J lost 7 bases, and 12 bases lay in between. The CDR3 has 14 amino acids. The CDR3 bases are TGTGCCAGCTCACCACCGGCGACATTGGGGACCCAGTACTTC. Translation gives CASSPPATLGTQYF.